Presented here are 5 T cell receptor beta chains from one specimen sequenced in a study of T cell responses to AZD1222 COVID-19 vaccine (dated by TCRdb to the early 2020s). The time point label here, explained by the study, means: baseline before first vaccination. Libraries were prepared through the immunoSEQ multiplex PCR assay. The table comes from immuneACCESS by way of TCRdb, which keeps in-frame sequences with V and J called. Part of the clones is missing from these tables; in studies checked, under half for an unresolved V gene and the rest for unknown reasons. Across this sample there are 90,000 to 120,000 clones, with about 90% seen only once. The ten largest clones represent less than 25% of the sample. The sample here was peripheral blood, taken on day 0 of AZD1222 vaccination. These receptors came from an adult in good health.

V is TRBV5-1 and J is TRBJ1-2; D gene uncertain. This CDR3 has 12 residues. V gave up 1 base and J gave up 6 bases, with 7 bases separating them. Germline CDR1 and CDR2: SGHRS and YFSETQ. Written as DNA, the CDR3 is TGCGCCAGCAGCTTGAACGGAGATGGCTACACCTTC. It is translated as CASSLNGDGYTF.

The V and J genes are TRBV4-3 and TRBJ2-7, with unresolved D. The CDR3 is made up of 15 amino acids. The V end lost 1 base, the J end lost 0 bases, and 10 bases lay between the germline ends. Germline loops: CDR1 LGHNA, CDR2 YSLEER. The CDR3 protein is CASSQAPMSSYEQYF. The DNA for the CDR3 is TGCGCCAGCAGCCAAGCCCCCATGAGCTCCTACGAGCAGTACTTC.

The V and J genes are TRBV10-3 and TRBJ1-3; D remains ambiguous. Trimming removed 7 bases from V and 0 bases from J, with 4 bases in between. The germline gives CDR1 ENHRY, CDR2 SYGVKD. The CDR3 has 12 amino acids. The CDR3 region is CAITNSGNTIYF. For the CDR3, the DNA is TGTGCCATCACCAACTCTGGAAACACCATATATTTT.

The chain couples TRBV5-1 to TRBJ1-2; D ambiguous. V was clipped by 7 bases and J by 6 bases, with 13 bases between them. In germline, CDR1 is SGHRS, CDR2 YFSETQ. CDR3 length equals 12 residues. CDR3 region: CASGPGTHGYTF. CDR3 sequence (DNA): TGCGCCAGCGGACCCGGTACCCATGGCTACACCTTC.

The chain combines TRBV29-1 with TRBJ2-2; D gene unclear. The CDR3 is 12 residues long. Trimming removed 3 bases from V and 4 bases from J, with 6 bases in between. The germline V gene has CDR1 SQVTM and CDR2 ANQGSEA. CDR3 DNA sequence: TGCAGCGTTGATTCGGTCACCGGGGAGCTGTTTTTT. Encoded protein: CSVDSVTGELFF.